The 31 T cell receptor beta chains below all came from one sample that was sequenced in a study of OX40 agonist ivuxolimab in advanced cancers. Library prep was done by the immunoSEQ multiplex PCR assay. Not all clones reach the TCRdb copy of this immuneACCESS table, which keeps in-frame sequences only. Checked studies attribute under half of the gap to unresolved V genes and leave the rest unexplained. The sample has around 31,000 clones on record, around nine tenths of them singletons. Jointly, the top ten make up over 25% of the sample. The sample here was CD4+ or CD8+ T cells sorted from blood, taken in a trial of the OX40 agonist ivuxolimab. Receptors originate from an adult with an advanced solid tumor such as melanoma, head and neck, liver or kidney cancer.

This clone was found a few times. The chain is built from TRBV2 and TRBJ1-1; D not certain. The CDR3 has 12 amino acids. The V gene lost 6 bases and the J gene lost 1 base, with 6 bases spanning the gap. From germline, CDR1 is SNHLY and CDR2 FYNNEI. The CDR3 DNA sequence: TGTGCCAGCAGCTCTTGGAACACTGAAGCTTTCTTT. It yields the protein CASSSWNTEAFF.

This chain connects TRBV27 to TRBJ2-1; D possibly corresponds to TRBD2 (6 bases). Germline CDR1 is MNHEY and CDR2 is SMNVEV (reference sequence). The CDR3 is made up of 12 amino acids. The CDR3 protein is CATRELYNEQFF. The CDR3, as DNA: TGTGCTACCCGGGAGCTGTACAATGAGCAGTTCTTC.

The genes are TRBV7-9 and TRBJ1-2; D ambiguous. In germline, CDR1 is SEHNR, CDR2 FQNEAQ (reference sequence). CDR3 length equals 13 residues. With 6 bases removed from V and 4 bases from J, the gap between germline ends came to 12 bases. The CDR3 coding sequence is TGTGCCAGCAGGGACGAGGGATTCTATGGCTACACCTTC. The encoded protein is CASRDEGFYGYTF.

The chain couples TRBV27 to TRBJ2-1; unclear D gene. The V and J ends lost 6 bases and 6 bases respectively, with 6 bases between them. This CDR3 contains 11 residues. CDR1 and CDR2 from the germline V gene are MNHEY and SMNVEV (reference sequence). For the CDR3, the DNA is TGTGCCAGCAGCCTTGGCAATGAGCAGTTCTTC. Amino acids: CASSLGNEQFF.

The chain uses TRBV4-3 and TRBJ2-1; D is undetermined. CDR1 LGHNA and CDR2 YSLEER come from the germline V gene. V shed 3 bases and J shed 9 bases, with 18 bases lying between them. This CDR3 has 15 amino acids. The CDR3 sequence is CASSHPWTQDGEQFF. In nucleotides, the CDR3 is TGCGCCAGCAGCCACCCATGGACCCAAGACGGTGAGCAGTTCTTC.

The chain has TRBV6-5 and TRBJ1-4; TRBD1 might be the D (5 bases). The CDR3 contains 16 residues. The ends were cut back, 0 bases at V and 6 bases at J, with 14 bases in the middle. Germline CDR1 reads MNHEY; CDR2 reads SVGAGI. The CDR3 DNA reads as TGTGCCAGCAGTTACTCGGTCGAGACAGCCTATGAAAAACTGTTTTTT. Its protein is CASSYSVETAYEKLFF.

This clone has more than one count but fewer than ten. The chain carries TRBV19 and TRBJ1-2; D is perhaps TRBD1 (6 bases). Germline-derived CDR1 and CDR2 are LNHDA and SQIVND (reference sequence). CDR3 length: 12 amino acids. V was clipped by 10 bases and J by 6 bases, with 15 bases between them. CDR3 sequence reads: CATRWGGNGYTF. CDR3 sequence (DNA): TGTGCCACTCGTTGGGGGGGCAATGGCTACACCTTC.

This chain uses TRBV9 with TRBJ2-1; D possibly corresponds to TRBD2 (5 bases). The length of the CDR3 is 14 residues. V was clipped by 4 bases and J by 2 bases, with 10 bases between them. Germline values: CDR1 SGDLS, CDR2 YYNGEE. CDR3 nucleotides: TGTGCCAGCAGCCCCCCCGGGACCTACAATGAGCAGTTCTTC. Amino acids: CASSPPGTYNEQFF.

V is TRBV5-4 and J is TRBJ2-1; D possibly uses TRBD1 or TRBD2 (6 bases each). Germline values: CDR1 SGHNT, CDR2 YYREEE (reference sequence). CDR3 size: 17 residues. The V end lost 0 bases, the J end lost 3 bases, and 16 bases lay between the germline ends. CDR3 nucleotides: TGTGCCAGCAGCTTGGCCAACGCAGGGGACTTCTACAATGAGCAGTTCTTC. Its translation: CASSLANAGDFYNEQFF.

The chain employs TRBV28 and TRBJ1-2; weak D call: TRBD1 (5 bases). The CDR3 spans 14 residues. The ends were cut back, 3 bases at V and 6 bases at J, with 14 bases in the middle. The germline V gene encodes CDR1 MDHEN and CDR2 SYDVKM. The chain's CDR3 is CASSFSGRLDGYTF. DNA of the CDR3: TGTGCCAGCAGTTTCTCAGGGAGGCTTGATGGCTACACCTTC.

The J gene is TRBJ1-3, the V gene TRBV7-9; 10 bases are shared with TRBD1. The CDR3 consists of 16 residues. Trimming took 5 bases from V and 0 from J; bases not matched to a gene: 4. CDR1 is SEHNR, CDR2 FQNEAQ, per germline (reference sequence). Written as DNA, the CDR3 is TGTGCCAGCAGCCCGGGACAGGGGCACTCTGGAAACACCATATATTTT. It translates to CASSPGQGHSGNTIYF. Supplemented by reference TRBV7-9 and TRBJ1-3, the full variable domain reads DTGVSQNPRHKITKRGQNVTFRCDPISEHNRLYWYRQTLGQGPEFLTYFQNEAQLEKSRLLSDRFSAERPKGSFSTLEIQRTEQGDSAMYLCASSPGQGHSGNTIYFGEGSWLTVV.

The rearrangement uses TRBV2 and TRBJ1-2; D is possibly TRBD1 (5 bases). The CDR3 is 18 amino acids. V was pared by 8 bases and J by 5 bases, with 30 bases between. CDR1 is SNHLY and CDR2 is FYNNEI in the germline V gene. Written as DNA, the CDR3 is TGTGCCAGCCACCCCGGGGGGTACAGAAGCAGTCGGTCTTATGGCTACACCTTC. Translated, it gives CASHPGGYRSSRSYGYTF.

This sequence joins TRBV7-9 and TRBJ2-7; a weak D match, TRBD2 (6 bases). The V gene's germline CDR1 is SEHNR and CDR2 FQNEAQ (reference sequence). The CDR3 covers 15 residues. V shed 5 bases and J shed 4 bases, with 18 bases lying between them. The CDR3 reads CASSPVGRASYEQYF. DNA for the CDR3: TGTGCCAGCAGCCCGGTCGGGAGAGCATCGTACGAGCAGTACTTC. Using reference TRBV7-9 and TRBJ2-7 for the parts outside the CDR3, the full variable domain is DTGVSQNPRHKITKRGQNVTFRCDPISEHNRLYWYRQTLGQGPEFLTYFQNEAQLEKSRLLSDRFSAERPKGSFSTLEIQRTEQGDSAMYLCASSPVGRASYEQYFGPGTRLTVT.

This clone has only one observation. A far larger clone is off by one base, so a read error is likely. V usage is TRBV5-6 and J usage is TRBJ2-2; D remains ambiguous. Germline loops: CDR1 SGHDT, CDR2 YYEEEE. V was pared by 2 bases and J by 0 bases, with 2 bases between. The CDR3 is 13 residues long. In DNA form, the CDR3 reads TGTGCCAGCAGCTTACCGAACACCGGGGAGCTGTTTTTT. Protein sequence: CASSLPNTGELFF.

The V call is TRBV23-1, the J call TRBJ2-7; 10 bases line up with TRBD2. TRBV23-1 is identified as an open reading frame with a role that is uncertain. This CDR3 spans 17 amino acids. V lost 2 bases to trimming and J lost 3 bases; unmatched junction nucleotides: 10. CDR3 DNA: TGCGCCAGCAGTCAACCTGGGTGGACTAGCGGACTCTACGAGCAGTACTTC. Protein sequence: CASSQPGWTSGLYEQYF.

CDR3 loop: CASNTGPGDGYTF. The CDR3 DNA reads TGCGCCAGCAATACGGGCCCGGGGGATGGCTACACCTTC. The rearrangement links TRBV5-1 to TRBJ1-2; tentative D call: TRBD1 (5 bases). Trimming took 6 bases from V and 6 from J, leaving 15 bases between them. The CDR3 totals 13 residues. The germline gives CDR1 SGHRS, CDR2 YFSETQ.

This sequence joins TRBV2 and TRBJ2-1, with 7 bases identical to TRBD2. J gave up 6 bases and V 4 bases, and 9 bases lay outside the gene matches. Germline values: CDR1 SNHLY, CDR2 FYNNEI. This CDR3 comprises 15 residues. The CDR3 protein is CASSGDGRRANEQFF. The CDR3 DNA reads as TGTGCCAGCAGTGGGGACGGGAGGAGGGCCAATGAGCAGTTCTTC.

V and J are TRBV29-1 and TRBJ2-5; 9 positions match TRBD1. The CDR3 sequence is 17 residues long. Looked up from germline, CDR1 is SQVTM and CDR2 is ANQGSEA. Germline trimming cut 4 bases from V and 2 bases from J; bases unmatched to any gene: 14. DNA of the CDR3: TGCAGCGTTGGCTCCCCCGGACCGGGACAGGGACAAGAGACCCAGTACTTC. This translates into CSVGSPGPGQGQETQYF.

This clone has just one count. This chain links TRBV5-6 with TRBJ1-1, with TRBD1 as a possible D gene (5 bases). The CDR3 totals 15 residues. The ends were cut back, 1 base at V and 0 bases at J, with 10 bases in the middle. CDR1 is SGHDT, CDR2 YYEEEE, per germline. The CDR3 protein is CASSLSQGMNTEAFF. The CDR3 nucleotides are TGTGCCAGCAGCTTGTCCCAGGGAATGAACACTGAAGCTTTCTTT.

The V gene is TRBV5-4, the J gene TRBJ2-7, with 7 nucleotides matching TRBD1. The V gene end was trimmed by 0 bases and the J gene end by 1 base; junction bases not matched to a gene: 4. The CDR3 has 15 residues. Germline values: CDR1 SGHNT, CDR2 YYREEE (reference sequence). In DNA, the CDR3 is TGTGCCAGCAGCTTGGATCTGGACAGGTCCTACGAGCAGTACTTC. Its protein product is CASSLDLDRSYEQYF.

The rearrangement links TRBV5-4 to TRBJ2-1; 12 nucleotides agree with TRBD2. Germline trimming cut 0 bases from V and 0 bases from J; bases unmatched to any gene: 4. The CDR3 extends over 18 amino acids. CDR1 is SGHNT and CDR2 is YYREEE in the germline V gene (reference sequence). CDR3 residues: CASSLGLAGESSYNEQFF. CDR3 nucleotide sequence: TGTGCCAGCAGCTTGGGACTAGCGGGAGAGAGCTCCTACAATGAGCAGTTCTTC.

This clone was detected once. The J gene is TRBJ2-1, the V gene TRBV27, with D perhaps matching TRBD2 (6 bases). V lost 3 bases and J 5 bases, leaving 11 bases between the germline ends. The CDR3 totals 14 residues. CDR1 MNHEY and CDR2 SMNVEV come from the germline V gene (reference sequence). CDR3 bases: TGTGCCAGCAGTTTCTCGCGGGGACACAATGAGCAGTTCTTC. Protein sequence: CASSFSRGHNEQFF.

This rearrangement joins TRBV19 to TRBJ1-1, with 10 bases aligning to TRBD1. CDR1 is LNHDA and CDR2 is SQIVND in the germline V gene (reference sequence). Trimming removed 10 bases from V and 5 bases from J; junction bases left unmatched: 16. The CDR3 extends over 16 amino acids. The DNA of the CDR3 is TGTGCCATCTCCCCTAACTTTGACAGGGGGCGAACTGAAGCTTTCTTT. Translating gives CAISPNFDRGRTEAFF. The variable domain in full, with the rest retrieved from reference TRBV19 and TRBJ1-1, is DGGITQSPKYLFRKEGQNVTLSCEQNLNHDAMYWYRQDPGQGLRLIYYSQIVNDFQKGDIAEGYSVSREKKESFPLTVTSAQKNPTAFYLCAISPNFDRGRTEAFFGQGTRLTVV.

This chain connects TRBV27 to TRBJ1-2; D is possibly TRBD1 (5 bases). CDR1 is MNHEY and CDR2 is SMNVEV in the germline V gene (reference sequence). V shed 6 bases and J shed 5 bases, with 10 bases lying between them. The CDR3 runs 12 residues. CDR3 nucleotides: TGTGCCAGCAGCCCTGGGGGTTATGGCTACACCTTC. Protein: CASSPGGYGYTF.

The V call is TRBV2, the J call TRBJ2-5; D gene ambiguous. V lost 6 bases and J 1 base, leaving 15 bases between the germline ends. This CDR3 comprises 15 residues. In germline, CDR1 is SNHLY, CDR2 FYNNEI. In DNA form, the CDR3 reads TGTGCCAGCAGCGATCTACCGGCACGCCAAGAGACCCAGTACTTC. It yields the protein CASSDLPARQETQYF.

The V gene is TRBV19, the J gene TRBJ2-1; TRBD2 agrees at 9 bases. The CDR3 contains 15 residues. Losses at the gene ends were 3 bases for V and 9 bases for J; bases not matched to a gene: 9. The germline V gene encodes CDR1 LNHDA and CDR2 SQIVND (reference sequence). The CDR3 reads CASSINPGTSSEQFF. In DNA form, the CDR3 reads TGTGCCAGTAGTATTAACCCCGGGACTAGCAGTGAGCAGTTCTTC.

V and J are TRBV10-1 and TRBJ2-2; perhaps TRBD2 as D (6 bases). This CDR3 contains 15 residues. The ends were cut back, 6 bases at V and 1 base at J, with 12 bases in the middle. Germline CDR1 WNHNN, CDR2 SYGVQD (reference sequence). The CDR3, as DNA: TGCGCCAGCAGCGGGGGAAACAGGAACACCGGGGAGCTGTTTTTT. Amino acid sequence: CASSGGNRNTGELFF.

The V call is TRBV10-3, the J call TRBJ2-3; D might be TRBD1 (7 bases). The CDR3 runs 15 residues. Between the trimmed V and J ends, which lost 3 bases and 2 bases, there was a span of 12 bases. Germline CDR1 and CDR2: ENHRY and SYGVKD. The chain's CDR3 is CAISDSGGTTDTQYF. In DNA form, the CDR3 reads TGTGCCATCAGTGATTCAGGGGGGACCACAGATACGCAGTATTTT.

This clone was seen a single time. This chain connects TRBV27 to TRBJ2-3; 9 nucleotides match TRBD2. This CDR3 is 15 amino acids long. The junction had 9 bases not matched to a gene; V was cut back by 10 bases and J by 1 base. Germline V lookup: CDR1 MNHEY, CDR2 SMNVEV (reference sequence). The CDR3 DNA sequence: TGTGCCACCTCCATCGGCGGGAGGGGCACAGATACGCAGTATTTT. It is translated as CATSIGGRGTDTQYF.

The chain couples TRBV9 to TRBJ2-7, with D tentatively TRBD2 (5 bases). The V and J ends lost 4 bases and 4 bases respectively, with 9 bases between them. The CDR3 extends over 12 amino acids. CDR1 is SGDLS, CDR2 YYNGEE, per germline. The CDR3 reads CASSTPGYEQYF. Here the CDR3 DNA reads TGTGCCAGCAGCACACCGGGGTACGAGCAGTACTTC.

The gene calls are TRBV15 and TRBJ2-1, with D perhaps TRBD2 (5 bases). CDR1 is LNHNV and CDR2 is YYDKDF in the germline V gene (reference sequence). This CDR3 spans 17 amino acids. Trimming shortened V by 6 bases and J by 3 bases, and 21 bases separated the two germline ends. The CDR3: CATSSSKSGRNYNEQFF. CDR3 sequence (DNA): TGTGCCACCAGTTCCTCTAAAAGCGGACGCAACTACAATGAGCAGTTCTTC.